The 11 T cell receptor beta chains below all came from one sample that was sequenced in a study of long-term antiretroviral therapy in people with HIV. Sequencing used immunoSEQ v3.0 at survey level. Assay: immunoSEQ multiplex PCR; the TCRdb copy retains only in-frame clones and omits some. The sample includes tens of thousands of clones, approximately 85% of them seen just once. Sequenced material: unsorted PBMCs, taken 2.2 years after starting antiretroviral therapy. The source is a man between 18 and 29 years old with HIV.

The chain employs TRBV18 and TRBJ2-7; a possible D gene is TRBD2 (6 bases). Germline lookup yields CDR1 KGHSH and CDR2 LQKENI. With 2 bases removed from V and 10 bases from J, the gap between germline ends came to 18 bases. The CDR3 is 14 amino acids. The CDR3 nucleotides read TGTGCCAGCTCACCAGAAGCAAACCGGGACTTCCAGTACTTC. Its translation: CASSPEANRDFQYF.

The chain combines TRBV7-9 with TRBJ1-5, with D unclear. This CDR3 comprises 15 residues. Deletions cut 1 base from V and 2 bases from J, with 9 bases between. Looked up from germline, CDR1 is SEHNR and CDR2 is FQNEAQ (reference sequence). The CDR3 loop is CASSLEYGGNQPQHF. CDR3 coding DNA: TGTGCCAGCAGCTTAGAGTACGGGGGCAATCAGCCCCAGCATTTT.

Here the CDR3 DNA reads TGCGCCAGCACGGAGACAGGGGGCACCCCTGGCTACACCTTC. The encoded protein is CASTETGGTPGYTF. The rearrangement uses TRBV5-1 and TRBJ1-2; TRBD1 matches 10 bases. The CDR3 has 14 amino acids. From germline, CDR1 is SGHRS and CDR2 YFSETQ. Germline trimming cut 6 bases from V and 7 bases from J; bases unmatched to any gene: 9.

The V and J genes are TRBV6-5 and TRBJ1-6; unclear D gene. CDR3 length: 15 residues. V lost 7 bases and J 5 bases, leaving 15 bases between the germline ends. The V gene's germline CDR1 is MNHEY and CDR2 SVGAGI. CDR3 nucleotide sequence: TGTGCCAGCACCATGGACGGATACGATAATTCACCCCTCCACTTT. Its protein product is CASTMDGYDNSPLHF.

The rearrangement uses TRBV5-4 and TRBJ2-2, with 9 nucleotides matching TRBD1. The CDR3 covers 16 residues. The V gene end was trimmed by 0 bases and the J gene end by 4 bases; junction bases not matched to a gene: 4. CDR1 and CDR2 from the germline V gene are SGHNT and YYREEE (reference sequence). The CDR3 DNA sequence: TGTGCCAGCAGCTTGGGGGACAGGGACGTCACCGGGGAGCTGTTTTTT. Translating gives CASSLGDRDVTGELFF.

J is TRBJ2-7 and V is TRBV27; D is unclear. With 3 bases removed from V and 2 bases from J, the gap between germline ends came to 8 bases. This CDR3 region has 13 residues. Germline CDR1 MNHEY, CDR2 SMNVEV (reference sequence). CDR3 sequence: CASSFYSTYEQYF. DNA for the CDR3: TGTGCCAGCAGTTTTTATTCAACCTACGAGCAGTACTTC.

CDR3 sequence reads: CASSLTGTSGPSSYNEQFF. In DNA form, the CDR3 reads TGTGCCAGCAGCTTAACCGGGACTAGCGGGCCGAGCTCCTACAATGAGCAGTTCTTC. The chain combines TRBV7-2 with TRBJ2-1; 12 positions match TRBD2. The CDR3 runs 19 residues. Germline V CDR1 and CDR2: SGHTA, FQGNSA. The ends lost 2 bases at V and 0 bases at J; junction bases unmatched: 8. Looking up the rest from reference TRBV7-2 and TRBJ2-1 gives the full variable domain: GAGVSQSPSNKVTEKGKDVELRCDPISGHTALYWYRQSLGQGLEFLIYFQGNSAPDKSGLPSDRFSAERTGGSVSTLTIQRTQQEDSAVYLCASSLTGTSGPSSYNEQFFGPGTRLTVL.

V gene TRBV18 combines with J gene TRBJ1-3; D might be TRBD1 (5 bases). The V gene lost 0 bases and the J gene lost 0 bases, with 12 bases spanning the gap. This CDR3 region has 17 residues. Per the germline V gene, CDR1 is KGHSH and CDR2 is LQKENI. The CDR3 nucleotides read TGTGCCAGCTCACCACCTTCCGGACACATCTCTGGAAACACCATATATTTT. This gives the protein CASSPPSGHISGNTIYF. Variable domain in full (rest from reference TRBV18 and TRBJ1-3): NAGVMQNPRHLVRRRGQEARLRCSPMKGHSHVYWYRQLPEEGLKFMVYLQKENIIDESGMPKERFSAEFPKEGPSILRIQQVVRGDSAAYFCASSPPSGHISGNTIYFGEGSWLTVV.

The CDR3 DNA reads as TGTGCCATCAGAGAGCAAGAACAAGGTGAAGCTTTCTTT. It specifies CAIREQEQGEAFF. This rearrangement joins TRBV10-3 to TRBJ1-1; D is undetermined. With 6 bases removed from V and 7 bases from J, the gap between germline ends came to 15 bases. CDR3 length: 13 residues. Germline V CDR1 and CDR2: ENHRY, SYGVKD.

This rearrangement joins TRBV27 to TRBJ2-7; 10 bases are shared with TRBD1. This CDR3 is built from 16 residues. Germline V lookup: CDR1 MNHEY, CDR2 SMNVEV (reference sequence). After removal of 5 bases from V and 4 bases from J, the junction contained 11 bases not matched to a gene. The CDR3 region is CASSLIPLGQGYEQYF. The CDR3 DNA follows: TGTGCCAGCAGTCTTATCCCCTTGGGACAGGGGTACGAGCAGTACTTC.

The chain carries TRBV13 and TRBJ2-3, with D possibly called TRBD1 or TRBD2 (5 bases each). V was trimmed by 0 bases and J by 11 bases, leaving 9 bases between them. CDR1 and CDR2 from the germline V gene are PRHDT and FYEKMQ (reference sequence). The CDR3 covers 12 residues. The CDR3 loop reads CASSLGGEGQYF. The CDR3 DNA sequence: TGTGCCAGCAGCTTAGGGGGGGAAGGGCAGTATTTT.